The 10 T cell receptor beta chains presented below share a single source sample, sequenced in a study of tumor-infiltrating lymphocytes in primary liver carcinoma (dated by TCRdb to 2016 to 2017). RNA from unsorted whole blood was extracted with TRIzol reagent, and germline DNA was obtained with the DNeasy Blood & Tissue kit. TCRdb names Illumina HiSeq 2500 as the instrument used. Using a constant-region primer and ProtoScript II reverse transcriptase, TCRbeta-specific cDNA was reverse-transcribed from 500 to 650 ng total RNA. The TCRbeta libraries were prepared through three rounds of nested multiplex PCR following a slightly modified ARM-PCR procedure. Each of the first two PCR rounds ran for roughly 11 cycles and used multiplex TRBV1-TRBV30 forward primers together with a Cbeta reverse primer. The raw public data were reprocessed by TCRdb itself: fastp quality trimming at Q25, MiXCR clonotype calling, in-frame beta chains only. All rows with the same CDR3 protein become a single entry with the most common DNA and genes. Across this sample there are about 180,000 distinct CDR3 sequences, with over 45% seen only once. In total, the top ten clones hold about 70% of the sample.

The sequenced sample consisted of peripheral blood. Every receptor here comes from a middle-aged man with primary liver carcinoma and hepatitis B virus infection.

This clonotype was observed a handful of times. J is TRBJ1-5 and V is TRBV6-1; possible D gene TRBD1, 5 bases. Looked up from germline, CDR1 is MNHNS and CDR2 is SASEGT. The length of the CDR3 is 14 residues. The V gene lost 3 bases and the J gene lost 3 bases, with 9 bases spanning the gap. CDR3 DNA sequence: TGTGCCAGCAGTGAGCCAGGGACCAATCAGCCCCAGCATTTT. Its translation is CASSEPGTNQPQHF.

This clonotype has ten or more counts. V usage is TRBV4-2 and J usage is TRBJ2-3; possible D gene TRBD2, 5 bases. Trimming removed 4 bases from V and 5 bases from J, with 10 bases in between. Germline V gene lookup returns CDR1 LGHNA and CDR2 YNFKEQ. This CDR3 is 13 amino acids long. The CDR3 DNA reads as TGTGCCAGCAGCCCCCTCCGGGGAGATACGCAGTATTTT. Protein sequence: CASSPLRGDTQYF.

The gene calls are TRBV10-3 and TRBJ2-3; D is unclear. The ends were cut back, 2 bases at V and 6 bases at J, with 12 bases in the middle. From germline, CDR1 is ENHRY and CDR2 SYGVKD. The CDR3 covers 14 residues. DNA for the CDR3: TGTGCCATCAGTGAGGACCTAGGTCTGGATACGCAGTATTTT. This codes for CAISEDLGLDTQYF.

Here the CDR3 DNA reads TGTGCCAGCAGTGAAAATAGCGTCGATGGTGGGCACAATGAGCAGTTCTTC. This translates into CASSENSVDGGHNEQFF. The chain joins TRBV6-1 to TRBJ2-1; D might be TRBD2 (5 bases). This CDR3 comprises 17 residues. Trimming shortened V by 2 bases and J by 5 bases, and 19 bases separated the two germline ends. Germline lookup yields CDR1 MNHNS and CDR2 SASEGT.

In this sample, this clonotype turned up a few times. The rearrangement links TRBV12-3 or TRBV12-4 to TRBJ1-5; the match to TRBD1 covers 7 bases. The CDR3 loop spans 14 amino acids. Trimming removed 6 bases from V and 7 bases from J; junction bases left unmatched: 9. In nucleotides, the CDR3 is TGTGCCAGCAGAATCACAGGGGCGGGCCAGCCCCAGCATTTT. Its translation: CASRITGAGQPQHF.

The V gene is TRBV10-3, the J gene TRBJ2-1, with a tentative D call TRBD2 (5 bases). Trimming shortened V by 8 bases and J by 8 bases, and 10 bases separated the two germline ends. Germline CDR1 is ENHRY and CDR2 is SYGVKD. This CDR3 comprises 11 residues. CDR3 nucleotides: TGTGCCATCGGAGGTGGGTATGAGCAGTTCTTC. This encodes CAIGGGYEQFF.

About this clonotype itself: A single base separates this from a much larger clone, so it may be a read error. The V gene is TRBV6-1, the J gene TRBJ1-6; D ambiguous. Germline-derived CDR1 and CDR2 are MNHNS and SASEGT. V lost 1 base to trimming and J lost 2 bases, with 9 bases between them. This CDR3 is built from 16 residues. The CDR3 here is CASSEDTRTYNSPLHF. CDR3 nucleotide sequence: TGTGCCAGCAGTGAAGACACTAGGACCTATAATTCACCCCTCCACTTT.

As regards this clonotype: This could be a read error, since a much larger clone is one nucleotide away. The rearrangement uses TRBV6-5 and TRBJ2-7; D is uncertain. CDR1 is MNHEY and CDR2 is SVGAGI in the germline V gene. Trimming removed 2 bases at V and 5 bases at J, with 7 bases between. The CDR3 is 12 amino acids. As DNA, the CDR3 is TGTGCCAGCAGTTACAGGAACCACGAGCAGTACTTC. This translates into CASSYRNHEQYF.

The rearrangement links TRBV7-9 to TRBJ1-1; D gene unclear. CDR3 length: 15 amino acids. Germline V CDR1 and CDR2: SEHNR, FQNEAQ (reference sequence). V lost 4 bases and J lost 5, with 17 bases in between. In DNA form, the CDR3 reads TGTGCCAGCAGCTCCCTCGGAGGAAGAGTAACTGAAGCTTTCTTT. Its protein is CASSSLGGRVTEAFF.

Here the CDR3 reads CASSLSLGTTYF. The DNA for the CDR3 is TGTGCCAGCAGTTTAAGCCTCGGGACTACGTACTTC. This chain uses TRBV12-3 or TRBV12-4 with TRBJ2-7, with TRBD2 matching over 7 bases. V shed 2 bases, J shed 12 bases, and the junction held 7 bases outside the gene matches. The CDR3 has 12 amino acids.